The rows below give T cell receptor beta chains drawn from one sample of a study of T cell repertoires in aging, cancer and after chemotherapy. TCRdb reprocessed the multiplex PCR reads with MiXCR, giving one entry per CDR3 protein. The table has 4,900 or so distinct CDR3 sequences, 40% to 55% seen once; the top ten hold 28%. Sequences were obtained from blood. The receptors come from a human donor in good health. CDR3s include the opening cysteine and the closing phenylalanine or tryptophan. The order of the fields is J gene, V gene, D gene, clone size, CDR3 protein, CDR3 DNA. D genes are given only for firm matches. Not all rows give a size; the values are once, few, many and, for expanded clones, a class.

j_call: TRBJ2-3
v_call: TRBV19
d_call: .
clone_size: few
cdr3_aa: CASSIMAVTDTQYF
cdr3_nt: TGTGCCAGTAGTATAATGGCAGTAACAGATACGCAGTATTTT

j_call: TRBJ2-1
v_call: TRBV5-1
d_call: .
clone_size: .
cdr3_aa: CASSLVSPNEQFF
cdr3_nt: TGCGCCAGCAGCTTGGTCTCGCCCAATGAGCAGTTCTTC

j_call: TRBJ1-6
v_call: TRBV6-5
d_call: .
clone_size: .
cdr3_aa: CASSYRVYNSPLHF
cdr3_nt: TGTGCCAGCAGTTACCGCGTTTATAATTCACCCCTCCACTTT

j_call: TRBJ1-2
v_call: TRBV5-5
d_call: .
clone_size: few
cdr3_aa: CASSLVGDYGYTF
cdr3_nt: TGTGCCAGCAGCTTGGTAGGGGACTATGGCTACACCTTC

j_call: TRBJ2-5
v_call: TRBV20-1
d_call: .
clone_size: .
cdr3_aa: CSGRGEDQETQYF
cdr3_nt: TGCAGTGGAAGAGGGGAGGACCAAGAGACCCAGTACTTC

j_call: TRBJ1-6
v_call: TRBV19
d_call: TRBD1
clone_size: .
cdr3_aa: CASAGTGGYSPLHF
cdr3_nt: TGTGCCAGTGCCGGGACAGGGGGGTATTCACCCCTCCACTTT

j_call: TRBJ1-2
v_call: TRBV10-3
d_call: .
clone_size: .
cdr3_aa: CATNGGSPMGYTF
cdr3_nt: TGTGCCACAAACGGCGGGAGCCCTATGGGCTACACCTTC

j_call: TRBJ2-2
v_call: TRBV6-5
d_call: .
clone_size: .
cdr3_aa: CASSYQDTGELFF
cdr3_nt: TGTGCCAGCAGTTATCAGGACACCGGGGAGCTGTTTTTT

j_call: TRBJ2-3
v_call: TRBV20-1
d_call: .
clone_size: .
cdr3_aa: CSAREGSGALSTDTQYF
cdr3_nt: TGCAGTGCTAGAGAAGGGTCGGGGGCACTCAGCACAGATACGCAGTATTTT

j_call: TRBJ2-6
v_call: TRBV5-5
d_call: .
clone_size: medium-sized
cdr3_aa: CASSLTGLTGANVLTF
cdr3_nt: TGTGCCAGCAGCTTAACAGGGCTCACTGGGGCCAACGTCCTGACTTTC

j_call: TRBJ1-2
v_call: TRBV13
d_call: TRBD1
clone_size: .
cdr3_aa: CASSSLAGTGERTIF
cdr3_nt: TGTGCCAGCAGCTCCTTAGCCGGGACAGGGGAGCGGACGATATTC

j_call: TRBJ2-2
v_call: TRBV19
d_call: .
clone_size: few
cdr3_aa: CASRGSANTGELFF
cdr3_nt: TGTGCCTCTCGGGGGTCCGCGAACACCGGGGAGCTGTTTTTT

j_call: TRBJ2-3
v_call: TRBV5-1
d_call: TRBD2
clone_size: .
cdr3_aa: CASSLGSGGTDTQYF
cdr3_nt: TGCGCCAGCAGCTTGGGTTCGGGAGGGACAGATACGCAGTATTTT

j_call: TRBJ2-5
v_call: TRBV27
d_call: .
clone_size: .
cdr3_aa: CARSFGARRVWYF
cdr3_nt: TGTGCCAGAAGTTTCGGGGCGCGCCGGGTATGGTACTTC

j_call: TRBJ2-7
v_call: TRBV19
d_call: TRBD1
clone_size: .
cdr3_aa: CASSIQGRGIGEQYF
cdr3_nt: TGTGCCAGTAGTATCCAAGGCAGGGGGATAGGGGAGCAGTACTTC

j_call: TRBJ1-1
v_call: TRBV27
d_call: TRBD1
clone_size: .
cdr3_aa: CASSSGTGGTEAFF
cdr3_nt: TGTGCCAGCAGTTCAGGGACAGGGGGCACTGAAGCTTTCTTT

j_call: TRBJ1-5
v_call: TRBV18
d_call: .
clone_size: .
cdr3_aa: CASSLGGISNQPQHF
cdr3_nt: TGTGCCAGCTCACTGGGAGGGATTAGCAATCAGCCCCAGCATTTT

j_call: TRBJ2-5
v_call: TRBV30
d_call: .
clone_size: .
cdr3_aa: CAWRDPGEQYF
cdr3_nt: TGTGCCTGGAGGGACCCCGGGGAGCAGTACTTC

j_call: TRBJ2-3
v_call: TRBV6-5
d_call: TRBD1
clone_size: .
cdr3_aa: CASSEPDRGVEYF
cdr3_nt: TGTGCCAGCAGTGAACCAGACAGGGGTGTAGAGTATTTT

j_call: TRBJ1-1
v_call: TRBV30
d_call: .
clone_size: large
cdr3_aa: CAWSLTINTEAFF
cdr3_nt: TGTGCCTGGAGTCTTACCATCAACACTGAAGCTTTCTTT

j_call: TRBJ1-6
v_call: TRBV19
d_call: .
clone_size: .
cdr3_aa: CASSIGVNNSPLHF
cdr3_nt: TGTGCCAGTAGTATCGGGGTGAATAATTCACCCCTCCACTTT

j_call: TRBJ2-2
v_call: TRBV6-5
d_call: .
clone_size: few
cdr3_aa: CASSRRRVPRHSNTGELFF
cdr3_nt: TGTGCCAGCAGTCGCCGAAGGGTCCCCCGCCACTCGAACACCGGGGAGCTGTTTTTT

j_call: TRBJ1-1
v_call: TRBV18
d_call: TRBD1
clone_size: few
cdr3_aa: CASSPLDRGNTEAFF
cdr3_nt: TGTGCCAGCTCACCCCTCGACAGGGGGAACACTGAAGCTTTCTTT

j_call: TRBJ1-1
v_call: TRBV6-5
d_call: .
clone_size: .
cdr3_aa: CASSYGGGTANTEAFF
cdr3_nt: TGTGCCAGCAGTTACGGTGGAGGAACGGCGAACACTGAAGCTTTCTTT

j_call: TRBJ2-3
v_call: TRBV6-2/TRBV6-3
d_call: .
clone_size: .
cdr3_aa: CASRRDTGRGDTQYF
cdr3_nt: TGTGCCAGCAGACGGGACACCGGGCGTGGAGATACGCAGTATTTT

j_call: TRBJ1-6
v_call: TRBV19
d_call: TRBD1
clone_size: few
cdr3_aa: CASSTRDRAVNSPLHF
cdr3_nt: TGTGCCAGTAGTACCCGGGACAGGGCCGTTAATTCACCCCTCCACTTT

j_call: TRBJ2-7
v_call: TRBV6-5
d_call: TRBD1
clone_size: .
cdr3_aa: CASRPTGGVEQYF
cdr3_nt: TGTGCCAGCAGACCGACAGGGGGGGTCGAGCAGTACTTC

j_call: TRBJ2-3
v_call: TRBV6-1
d_call: .
clone_size: medium-sized
cdr3_aa: CASSSRMGEGADTQYF
cdr3_nt: TGTGCCAGCAGTTCCCGTATGGGCGAAGGGGCAGATACGCAGTATTTT

j_call: TRBJ2-3
v_call: TRBV13
d_call: TRBD2
clone_size: few
cdr3_aa: CASSTSGSREDTQYF
cdr3_nt: TGTGCCAGCAGCACTAGCGGGAGCCGGGAAGATACGCAGTATTTT

j_call: TRBJ2-7
v_call: TRBV5-5
d_call: .
clone_size: .
cdr3_aa: CASSAAGGYEQYF
cdr3_nt: TGTGCCAGTAGTGCTGCAGGCGGGTACGAGCAGTACTTC

j_call: TRBJ1-5
v_call: TRBV7-2
d_call: .
clone_size: .
cdr3_aa: CASSLALPGDQPQHF
cdr3_nt: TGTGCCAGCAGCTTAGCCTTACCAGGGGATCAGCCCCAGCATTTT

j_call: TRBJ2-1
v_call: TRBV20-1
d_call: TRBD1
clone_size: .
cdr3_aa: CSARGTGAYNEQFF
cdr3_nt: TGCAGTGCTAGAGGGACAGGGGCCTACAATGAGCAGTTCTTC

j_call: TRBJ2-3
v_call: TRBV24-1
d_call: TRBD2
clone_size: .
cdr3_aa: CAIGVAGSTDTQYF
cdr3_nt: TGTGCCATCGGGGTAGCGGGGAGCACAGATACGCAGTATTTT

j_call: TRBJ2-7
v_call: TRBV6-1
d_call: .
clone_size: .
cdr3_aa: CASSDDGEQYF
cdr3_nt: TGTGCCAGCAGTGATGACGGCGAGCAGTACTTC

j_call: TRBJ1-5
v_call: TRBV6-2/TRBV6-3
d_call: .
clone_size: .
cdr3_aa: CASSYTLGLSRGNQPQHF
cdr3_nt: TGTGCCAGCAGTTACACCCTGGGCCTTTCCAGGGGCAATCAGCCCCAGCATTTT

j_call: TRBJ2-2
v_call: TRBV27
d_call: TRBD1
clone_size: few
cdr3_aa: CASSLFGQGANTGELFF
cdr3_nt: TGTGCCAGCAGTTTATTCGGACAGGGGGCTAACACCGGGGAGCTGTTTTTT

j_call: TRBJ2-7
v_call: TRBV30
d_call: .
clone_size: few
cdr3_aa: CAWTDSYEQYF
cdr3_nt: TGTGCCTGGACGGACTCCTACGAGCAGTACTTC

j_call: TRBJ1-5
v_call: TRBV19
d_call: .
clone_size: few
cdr3_aa: CASSILAPGNQPQHF
cdr3_nt: TGTGCCAGTAGTATATTAGCCCCGGGCAATCAGCCCCAGCATTTT

j_call: TRBJ1-4
v_call: TRBV7-9
d_call: .
clone_size: .
cdr3_aa: CASATSTNEKLFF
cdr3_nt: TGTGCCAGCGCCACCTCAACTAATGAAAAACTGTTTTTT

j_call: TRBJ2-1
v_call: TRBV27
d_call: .
clone_size: .
cdr3_aa: CASRRHAGSLYNEQFF
cdr3_nt: TGTGCCAGCAGACGACATGCGGGATCTCTCTACAATGAGCAGTTCTTC

j_call: TRBJ2-7
v_call: TRBV15
d_call: .
clone_size: .
cdr3_aa: CATNAGGTAYEQYF
cdr3_nt: TGTGCCACCAACGCCGGCGGCACCGCCTACGAGCAGTACTTC

j_call: TRBJ2-5
v_call: TRBV5-4
d_call: .
clone_size: .
cdr3_aa: CASSLVSQETQYF
cdr3_nt: TGTGCCAGCAGCTTGGTTTCCCAAGAGACCCAGTACTTC

j_call: TRBJ2-7
v_call: TRBV7-9
d_call: TRBD2
clone_size: few
cdr3_aa: CASSLVKRGYEQYF
cdr3_nt: TGTGCCAGCAGCTTAGTTAAGCGGGGCTACGAGCAGTACTTC

j_call: TRBJ2-5
v_call: TRBV12-3/TRBV12-4
d_call: .
clone_size: .
cdr3_aa: CASSRGRRETQYF
cdr3_nt: TGTGCCAGCAGCCGGGGACGTCGAGAGACCCAGTACTTC

j_call: TRBJ2-3
v_call: TRBV20-1
d_call: TRBD2
clone_size: .
cdr3_aa: CSARDPSGSALYTDTQYF
cdr3_nt: TGCAGTGCTAGAGATCCTAGCGGGAGCGCACTATACACAGATACGCAGTATTTT

j_call: TRBJ2-7
v_call: TRBV5-4
d_call: TRBD2
clone_size: .
cdr3_aa: CASSPLAGVVEQYF
cdr3_nt: TGTGCCAGCAGCCCTCTAGCGGGAGTCGTCGAGCAGTACTTC

j_call: TRBJ2-3
v_call: TRBV5-6
d_call: TRBD1
clone_size: .
cdr3_aa: CASRSGQASTDTQYF
cdr3_nt: TGTGCCAGCAGATCCGGACAGGCTAGCACAGATACGCAGTATTTT

j_call: TRBJ1-2
v_call: TRBV6-6
d_call: .
clone_size: .
cdr3_aa: CASSYTANGYTF
cdr3_nt: TGTGCCAGCAGTTACACGGCGAATGGCTACACCTTC

j_call: TRBJ1-6
v_call: TRBV19
d_call: .
clone_size: .
cdr3_aa: CASKPPQGSPLHF
cdr3_nt: TGTGCCAGTAAACCCCCACAGGGTTCACCCCTCCACTTT

j_call: TRBJ2-5
v_call: TRBV10-3
d_call: .
clone_size: few
cdr3_aa: CAISESIYKETQYF
cdr3_nt: TGTGCCATCAGTGAGTCGATCTACAAAGAGACCCAGTACTTC

j_call: TRBJ2-1
v_call: TRBV7-2
d_call: .
clone_size: .
cdr3_aa: CASSLTGSSYNEQFF
cdr3_nt: TGTGCCAGCAGCTTAACAGGGAGCTCCTACAATGAGCAGTTCTTC